This is a list of T cell receptor beta chains from one sample in a study of neurological immune-mediated disorders. TCRdb recomputed calls from the 5' RACE reads with MiXCR, one row per CDR3 protein. The sample has tens of thousands of distinct CDR3 sequences; over 9% are singletons. The sample was PBMCs. Receptor source: a middle-aged man in good health. The CDR3 runs from the conserved cysteine through the conserved F or W. A D gene is named only where the DNA matches it firmly. Clone size, where shown, is once, few, many, or a class for clones that have expanded.

DNA	CDR3	D	length	V	J	size
TGTGCCAGCAGTCCCTATTTGAACACTGAAGCTTTCTTT	CASSPYLNTEAFF	-	13	TRBV4-2	TRBJ1-1	many
TGCGCCAGCAGCTCTAGACTAGCGGGGGGGCCAGATACGCAGTATTTT	CASSSRLAGGPDTQYF	TRBD2	16	TRBV5-1	TRBJ2-3	-
TGTGCCAGCAGCTTTTGGACTAGCGGGGGGAGGTACGAGCAGTACTTC	CASSFWTSGGRYEQYF	TRBD2	16	TRBV7-2	TRBJ2-7	many
TGCGCCAGCAGCTTTGCAACTGGAAACACCATATATTTT	CASSFATGNTIYF	-	13	TRBV5-1	TRBJ1-3	many
TGTGCCAGCAGCCAAGAAATAGCGGGGGGGCCGTGGGAGACCCAGTACTTC	CASSQEIAGGPWETQYF	TRBD2	17	TRBV4-2	TRBJ2-5	many
TGTGCCAGCAGCCCACGAGCGGGACTAGCGGGGAGCTCCTACGAGCAGTACTTC	CASSPRAGLAGSSYEQYF	TRBD2	18	TRBV7-8	TRBJ2-7	many
TGCAGTGCGAGACTGACAGGGGACAGTTCACCCCTCCACTTT	CSARLTGDSSPLHF	TRBD1	14	TRBV20-1	TRBJ1-6	many
TGTGCCAGCAGTGAAGGAGCGCCTGAGCAGTACTTC	CASSEGAPEQYF	-	12	TRBV2	TRBJ2-7	many
TGCGCCAGCAGCCTTACAGGGCCAGCGTACAATGAGCAGTTCTTC	CASSLTGPAYNEQFF	-	15	TRBV5-1	TRBJ2-1	few
TGTGCCAGCAGCCAAGTCCCAGGGGCAGGCAATCAGCCCCAGCATTTT	CASSQVPGAGNQPQHF	-	16	TRBV3-1	TRBJ1-5	few
TGTGCCATCAGTGAGACAGGTGGCTCTGGGGCCAACGTCCTGACTTTC	CAISETGGSGANVLTF	-	16	TRBV10-3	TRBJ2-6	-
TGCGCCAGCAGCTTGGCGGGATTAAGCTCCTACAATGAGCAGTTCTTC	CASSLAGLSSYNEQFF	-	16	TRBV5-1	TRBJ2-1	many
TGTGCCAGCAGCCGGACAGGGGAGACCCTCGGAAACACCATATATTTT	CASSRTGETLGNTIYF	TRBD1	16	TRBV6-5	TRBJ1-3	many
TGTGCCAGCAGTTTGACTCTCACAGATACGCAGTATTTT	CASSLTLTDTQYF	-	13	TRBV27	TRBJ2-3	many
TGTGCCAGCAGCTTAGTGTCTGGAGGGCTCAACACTGAAGCTTTCTTT	CASSLVSGGLNTEAFF	-	16	TRBV7-2	TRBJ1-1	many
TGTGCCAGCAGCTTAGCGCATGAGGCCTACGAGCAGTACTTC	CASSLAHEAYEQYF	-	14	TRBV7-2	TRBJ2-7	many
TGCAGCGTTGAAGGGGCAGATACGCAGTATTTT	CSVEGADTQYF	-	11	TRBV29-1	TRBJ2-3	-
TGCGCCAGCAGGTTAGGGGATGCGGGAAACATTCAGTACTTC	CASRLGDAGNIQYF	-	14	TRBV5-1	TRBJ2-4	many
TGTGCCAGCAGCTCGGACAGGCTGCCGAGAAACACCATATATTTT	CASSSDRLPRNTIYF	TRBD1	15	TRBV5-5	TRBJ1-3	-
TGCAGTGCTAGAGAAACTACATTCGCGGTCGCGAACACCGGGGAGCTGTTTTTT	CSARETTFAVANTGELFF	-	18	TRBV20-1	TRBJ2-2	many
TGTGCCACCAGTGGGTCGACCGGGACAGGGGGCCACAATGAGCAGTTCTTC	CATSGSTGTGGHNEQFF	TRBD1	17	TRBV24-1	TRBJ2-1	many
TGTGCCAGCAGTTATTGGCGGGAGGGCCTAGAGTTCTTC	CASSYWREGLEFF	TRBD2	13	TRBV6-2/TRBV6-3	TRBJ2-1	many
TGCGCCAGCAGCTCCCTAACCAAAAACATTCAGTACTTC	CASSSLTKNIQYF	-	13	TRBV5-1	TRBJ2-4	many
TGCGCCAGCAGCCAAGGACTAGCGGGATATAGCGGAGTGGGCGAGACCCAGTACTTC	CASSQGLAGYSGVGETQYF	TRBD2	19	TRBV5-1	TRBJ2-5	many
TGCGCCAGCAGTTTTAGACCGGACCCGAACACTGAAGCTTTCTTT	CASSFRPDPNTEAFF	-	15	TRBV5-1	TRBJ1-1	many
TGTGCCAGCAGCTCCCGGGACAGGGGGTTGGCGACCGGGGAGCTGTTTTTT	CASSSRDRGLATGELFF	TRBD1	17	TRBV7-2	TRBJ2-2	-
TGCGCCAGCAGCTTGATGGGGGGGCCTTTATCCTACGAGCAGTACTTC	CASSLMGGPLSYEQYF	-	16	TRBV5-1	TRBJ2-7	-
TGTGCCAGCAGTAGAGGGCTCAATCAGCCCCAGCATTTT	CASSRGLNQPQHF	-	13	TRBV7-2	TRBJ1-5	many
TGTGCCACCGGGCAGAACAGCTACACCTTC	CATGQNSYTF	-	10	TRBV6-9	TRBJ1-2	few